These 5 T cell receptor beta chains came from one sample sequenced in a study of T cells in Graves' hyperthyroidism and ophthalmopathy. It was RNA transcripts that yielded the amplified TCR beta CDR3 regions. First-round RT-PCR of the TCR CDR3 relied on the HTBI primer set. TCRdb independently ran MiXCR on the multiplex PCR reads; one entry per CDR3 protein. Of fewer than 850,000 distinct CDR3 sequences in the sample, roughly 17% were seen once. Material: blood. These receptor sequences come from a man in his forties or fifties with Graves' hyperthyroidism.

The sample holds many counts of this clonotype. The chain carries TRBV12-3 or TRBV12-4 and TRBJ2-3; 7 bases are shared with TRBD2. The CDR3 is made up of 14 amino acids. The ends lost 6 bases at V and 2 bases at J; junction bases unmatched: 5. The CDR3 reads CASRPGLITDTQYF. The DNA for the CDR3 is TGTGCCAGCAGGCCGGGACTAATCACAGATACGCAGTATTTT.

This chain links TRBV3-1 with TRBJ2-1; D is ambiguous. The CDR3 spans 14 residues. Germline CDR1 is LGHDT and CDR2 is YNNKEL (reference sequence). V lost 5 bases and J lost 4, with 12 bases in between. CDR3 protein: CASSNNGPYNEQFF. DNA of the CDR3: TGTGCCAGCAGCAACAACGGGCCTTACAATGAGCAGTTCTTC.

This chain links TRBV7-8 with TRBJ2-7; 11 bases map to TRBD2. Trimming cost V 4 bases and J 5 bases; bases outside gene matches: 10. Germline V gene lookup returns CDR1 SGHVS and CDR2 FQNEAQ. The CDR3 loop spans 16 amino acids. As DNA, the CDR3 is TGTGCCAGCAGCTCAATTCTAGCGGGAGGATCACACGAGCAGTACTTC. It codes for CASSSILAGGSHEQYF.

This clonotype was seen repeatedly, ten times or more. The gene calls are TRBV6-8 and TRBJ2-7; 7 bases are a match to TRBD1. CDR1 is MNHGY, CDR2 SAAAGT, per germline. Trimming removed 4 bases from V and 0 bases from J; junction bases left unmatched: 9. There are 16 residues in the CDR3. For the CDR3, the DNA is TGTGCCAGCAGTTTTCCAAGGGACAGTATCTCCTACGAGCAGTACTTC. Translation gives CASSFPRDSISYEQYF.

This clonotype was seen many times. The chain is built from TRBV7-9 and TRBJ1-1; tentatively, D is TRBD1 (5 bases). The V end was cut by 3 bases, the J end by 5 bases, with 10 bases between. Germline CDR1 SEHNR, CDR2 FQNEAQ (reference sequence). The CDR3 spans 13 residues. CDR3 in DNA: TGTGCCAGCAGCTTTATAGGGGTAACTGAAGCTTTCTTT. This sequence encodes CASSFIGVTEAFF.